Shown below are 5 T cell receptor beta chains from a single sample sequenced in a study of blood T cell repertoires in COVID-19. Data came from immunoSEQ multiplex PCR; TCRdb stores just in-frame clones and leaves some out. The sample lists about 220,000 clones, less than 90% occurring once. The sequencing input was peripheral blood. Receptor source: an older woman who had recovered from COVID-19.

DNA of the CDR3: TGTGCCAGAAGGTTAGCGGGGGGGCGGCCCGGGGAGCTGTTTTTT. Encoded protein: CARRLAGGRPGELFF. The chain uses TRBV7-5 and TRBJ2-2; TRBD2 is the table's D call, not checked against the DNA. TRBV7-5 is marked as a pseudogene. This CDR3 has 15 amino acids.

Comments on this clone: Other DNA sequences in this specimen translate into the identical CDR3. V and J are TRBV29-1 and TRBJ1-2; 7 bases line up with TRBD1. Trimming removed 6 bases from V and 4 bases from J; junction bases left unmatched: 5. CDR3 size: 12 residues. Germline V gene data show CDR1 as SQVTM and CDR2 as ANQGSEA. CDR3 region: CSVGDRVYGYTF. As DNA, the CDR3 is TGCAGCGTCGGCGACAGGGTCTATGGCTACACCTTC.

The rearrangement uses TRBV28 and TRBJ1-2; no reliable D call. CDR3 length: 14 residues. Germline CDR1 MDHEN, CDR2 SYDVKM. V lost 5 bases and J lost 6, with 16 bases in between. CDR3 loop: CASSPNPRSDGYTF. Here the CDR3 DNA reads TGTGCCAGCAGTCCCAATCCCCGATCGGATGGCTACACCTTC.

This clone was seen more than once but under ten times. V and J are TRBV3-1 (or the pseudogene TRBV3-2) and TRBJ2-3; TRBD2 agrees at 7 bases. The CDR3 spans 13 residues. V shed 5 bases and J 7 bases; nucleotides not matched to a gene: 6. Germline CDR1 is LGHDT and CDR2 is YNNKEL (reference sequence). Written as DNA, the CDR3 is TGTGCCAGCAGCTTGCGACTAGCCCATACGCAGTATTTT. Residues: CASSLRLAHTQYF.

The V and J genes are TRBV4-2 and TRBJ2-2; TRBD2 agrees at 16 bases. The CDR3 is 18 residues long. V was clipped by 2 bases and J by 7 bases; unmatched bases: 7. Germline-derived CDR1 and CDR2 are LGHNA and YNFKEQ. The CDR3: CASSQPGLAGGLDGELFF. CDR3 DNA: TGTGCCAGCAGCCAACCGGGACTAGCGGGGGGGCTGGACGGGGAGCTGTTTTTT.